This T cell receptor (beta chain) was profiled in a study of blood T cell repertoires in COVID-19. Libraries were prepared by immunoSEQ multiplex PCR; TCRdb keeps only in-frame clonotypes and omits some of them. Of around 450,000 clones in the sample, about 85% were seen once. The CDR3 loop spans 15 amino acids. Germline V gene data show CDR1 as SGHTA and CDR2 as FQGNSA. V lost 1 base, J lost 4 bases, and 12 bases lay in between. The genes are TRBV7-2 and TRBJ2-3; the D gene is possibly TRBD2 (6 bases). Sample: PBMCs or T cells enriched from blood (not recorded which). This clonotype was obtained from a woman younger than 35 with acute COVID-19. The CDR3 coding sequence is TGTGCCAGCAGCTTAGAGTGGGCTAGCGCAGATACGCAGTATTTT. This translates into CASSLEWASADTQYF. Looking up the rest from reference TRBV7-2 and TRBJ2-3 gives the full variable domain: GAGVSQSPSNKVTEKGKDVELRCDPISGHTALYWYRQSLGQGLEFLIYFQGNSAPDKSGLPSDRFSAERTGGSVSTLTIQRTQQEDSAVYLCASSLEWASADTQYFGPGTRLTVL.